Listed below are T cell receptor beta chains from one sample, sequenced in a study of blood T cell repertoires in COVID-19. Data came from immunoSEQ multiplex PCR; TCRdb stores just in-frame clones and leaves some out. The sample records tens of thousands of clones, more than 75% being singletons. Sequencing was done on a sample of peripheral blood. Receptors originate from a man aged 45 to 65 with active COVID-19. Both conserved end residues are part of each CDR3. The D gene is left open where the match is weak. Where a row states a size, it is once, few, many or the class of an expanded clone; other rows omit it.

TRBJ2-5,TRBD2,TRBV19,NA,TGTGCCAGTAGTATTAGAGGGCTAGCGGAGCTCCCAGAGACCCAGTACTTC,CASSIRGLAELPETQYF
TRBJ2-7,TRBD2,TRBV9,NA,TGTGCCAGCAGCGGGACTAGCGGGGACTACGAGCAGTACTTC,CASSGTSGDYEQYF
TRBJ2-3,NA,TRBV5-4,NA,TGTGCCAGCAGCTTGACAAGGGGCGAGGCAGATACGCAGTATTTT,CASSLTRGEADTQYF
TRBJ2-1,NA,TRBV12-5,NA,TGTGCTAGTGCCCAATACAATGAGCAGTTCTTC,CASAQYNEQFF
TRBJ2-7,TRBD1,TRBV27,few,TGTGCCAGCAGTATCCCCCTGACAGGGGGAAAAGGCTACGAGCAGTACTTC,CASSIPLTGGKGYEQYF
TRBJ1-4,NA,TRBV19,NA,TGTGCCAGTACCCACGTCCGGGGGGCAGAGGAAAAACTGTTTTTT,CASTHVRGAEEKLFF
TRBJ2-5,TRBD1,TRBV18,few,TGTGCCAGCTCCCTCGGACAGGGGTTTGAGACCCAGTACTTC,CASSLGQGFETQYF
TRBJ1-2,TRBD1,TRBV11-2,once,TGTGCCAGCAGCGCTGGACAGGGCTATGGCTACACCTTC,CASSAGQGYGYTF
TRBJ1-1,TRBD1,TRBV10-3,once,TGTGCCATCAGGAGGACAGGGTCTGGCGCTGAAGCTTTCTTT,CAIRRTGSGAEAFF
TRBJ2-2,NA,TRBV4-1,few,TGCGCCAGCAGCCTCAACCCCCATATCACGGCCGGGGAGCTGTTTTTT,CASSLNPHITAGELFF
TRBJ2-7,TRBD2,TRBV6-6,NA,TGTGCCAGCAGTACCCCCGGGGGGGGGCGAGAGCAGTACTTC,CASSTPGGGREQYF
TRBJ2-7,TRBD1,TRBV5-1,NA,TGCGCCAGCCGGACAGGGGAGAGCGAGCAGTACTTC,CASRTGESEQYF
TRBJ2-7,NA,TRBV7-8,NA,TGTGCCAGCAGCCGCGGGGGACAGCTCTACGAGCAGTACTTC,CASSRGGQLYEQYF
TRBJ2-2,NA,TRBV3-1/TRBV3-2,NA,TGTGCCAGCAGTCGCCTTGGGGGGGCCGGGACCGGGGAGCTGTTTTTT,CASSRLGGAGTGELFF
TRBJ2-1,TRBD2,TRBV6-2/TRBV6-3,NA,TGTGCCAGCAGTTATGACCCATGGTTGGGGGGGAGCTCCTACAATGAGCAGTTCTTC,CASSYDPWLGGSSYNEQFF
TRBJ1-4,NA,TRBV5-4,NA,TGTGCCAGCAGCTTGTCCCCTTTACAGGGCATGACTAATGAAAAACTGTTTTTT,CASSLSPLQGMTNEKLFF
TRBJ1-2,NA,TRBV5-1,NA,TGCGCCAGCAGCTTGCCACGCCAGGGCGCTAACTATGGCTACACCTTC,CASSLPRQGANYGYTF
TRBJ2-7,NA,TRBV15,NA,TGTGCCACCAGGGTAGAAGCATACGGCTCCTACGAGCAGTACTTC,CATRVEAYGSYEQYF
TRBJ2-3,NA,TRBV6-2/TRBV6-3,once,TGTGCCAGCAGTTACAGGCCGATTCGGGGGACAGATACGCAGTATTTT,CASSYRPIRGTDTQYF
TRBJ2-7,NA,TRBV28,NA,TGTGCCAGCAGTCTACGAACCGGGGTTCTTAACTTC,CASSLRTGVLNF
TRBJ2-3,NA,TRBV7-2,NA,TGTGCCAGCCTTCTGGCGGGACTTAGCACAGATACGCAGTATTTT,CASLLAGLSTDTQYF
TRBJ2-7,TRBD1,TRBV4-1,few,TGCGCCAGCAGCTTTCAGACAGGGGCTTCCTACGAGCAGTACTTC,CASSFQTGASYEQYF
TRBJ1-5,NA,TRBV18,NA,TGTGCCAGCTCACCAGGGTTTGGACAGCTAAATCAGCCCCAGCATTTT,CASSPGFGQLNQPQHF
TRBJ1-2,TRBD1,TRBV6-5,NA,TGTGCCAGCAGACCGACAGGGGGAACTGACGGCTACACCTTC,CASRPTGGTDGYTF
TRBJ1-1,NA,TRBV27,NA,TGTGCCAGCAGTAATTGGCAGGGGTTCACTGAAGCTTTCTTT,CASSNWQGFTEAFF
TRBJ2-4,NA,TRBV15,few,TGTGCCACCAGCAGAGATCTTTCCCACATTCAGTACTTC,CATSRDLSHIQYF
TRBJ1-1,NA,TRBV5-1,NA,TGCGCCAGCAGCTTGGACAGGTCCAACACTGAAGCTTTCTTT,CASSLDRSNTEAFF
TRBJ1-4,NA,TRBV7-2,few,TGTGCCAGCAGTATTAACAGGGCCGGAGAAAAACTGTTTTTT,CASSINRAGEKLFF
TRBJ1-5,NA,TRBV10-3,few,TGTGCCATCAGTGGACGGGGGTCTGGCAATCAGCCCCAGCATTTT,CAISGRGSGNQPQHF
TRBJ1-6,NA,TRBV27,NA,TGTGCCAGCAGTTTTGACAGCCCCAACGAATCACCCCTCCACTTT,CASSFDSPNESPLHF
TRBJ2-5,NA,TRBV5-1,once,TGCGCCAGCAGCCCCCGGACAGGAGGGGGTTCCCAAGAGACCCAGTACTTC,CASSPRTGGGSQETQYF
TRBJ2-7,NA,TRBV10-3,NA,TGTGCCATCAGTGAGTCCGGACACAACTACGAGCAGTACTTC,CAISESGHNYEQYF
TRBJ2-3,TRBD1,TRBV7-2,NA,TGTGCCAGCAGTAGACAAGGGGGCAATACAGATACGCAGTATTTT,CASSRQGGNTDTQYF
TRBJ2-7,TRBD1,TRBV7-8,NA,TGTGCCAGCAGCCCTTACAGGGGAGACCCCTCCTACGAGCAGTACTTC,CASSPYRGDPSYEQYF
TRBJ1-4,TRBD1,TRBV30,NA,TGTGCCTGGACTTCAGGACAGGGGCCTAATGAAAAACTGTTTTTT,CAWTSGQGPNEKLFF
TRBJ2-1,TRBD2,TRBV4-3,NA,TGCGCCAGCAGCCAAGAGCGGGAGAGGTACAATGAGCAGTTCTTC,CASSQERERYNEQFF
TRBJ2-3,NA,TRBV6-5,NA,TGTGCCAGCAGTTCCCCCCGCAGCGGCACAGATACGCAGTATTTT,CASSSPRSGTDTQYF
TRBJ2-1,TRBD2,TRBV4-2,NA,TGTGCCAGCAGCCAAGACGGCGGGGGGGTCCCCGACAATGAGCAGTTCTTC,CASSQDGGGVPDNEQFF
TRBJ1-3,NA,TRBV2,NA,TGTGCCAGCAAAGAGGAGGCAGTTTCTGGAAACACCATATATTTT,CASKEEAVSGNTIYF
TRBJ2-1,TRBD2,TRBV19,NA,TGTGCCAGTAGCCGCCTGGGGTGGACGGGAGGGCCAGTCTACAATGAGCAGTTCTTC,CASSRLGWTGGPVYNEQFF
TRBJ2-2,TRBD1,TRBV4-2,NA,TGTGCCAGCAGCCAGGATACAGGGGGTAACACCGGGGAGCTGTTTTTT,CASSQDTGGNTGELFF
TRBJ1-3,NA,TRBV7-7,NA,TGTGCCAGCAGCTTAGGTCCTTCGGGAGGAAACACCATATATTTT,CASSLGPSGGNTIYF
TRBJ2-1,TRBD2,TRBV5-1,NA,TGCGCCAGCAGCAACCTAGCGGGAGGGTTCAACTCCTACAATGAGCAGTTCTTC,CASSNLAGGFNSYNEQFF